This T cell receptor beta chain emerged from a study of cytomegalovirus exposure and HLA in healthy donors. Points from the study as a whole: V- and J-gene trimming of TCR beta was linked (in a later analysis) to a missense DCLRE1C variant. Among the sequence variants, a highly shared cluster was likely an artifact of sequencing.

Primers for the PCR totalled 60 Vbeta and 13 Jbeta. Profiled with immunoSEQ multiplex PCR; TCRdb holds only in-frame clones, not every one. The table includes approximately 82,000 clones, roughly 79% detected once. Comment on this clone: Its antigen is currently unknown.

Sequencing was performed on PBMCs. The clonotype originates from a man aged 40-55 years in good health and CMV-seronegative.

DNA of the CDR3: TGTGCCAGCAGCCACGGCCAGGGGCATGGCTACACCTTC. This translates into CASSHGQGHGYTF. V gene TRBV28 combines with J gene TRBJ1-2, with D maybe TRBD1 (6 bases). This CDR3 is built from 13 residues. The V gene's germline CDR1 is MDHEN and CDR2 SYDVKM. V lost 6 bases and J 6 bases, leaving 14 bases between the germline ends.